This T cell receptor beta chain was profiled in a study of long-term antiretroviral therapy in people with HIV (dated by TCRdb to the early 2020s). Regarding the complete study: The earliest samples were collected roughly a decade before the 2015 WHO recommendation for immediate ART, at a time when ART was usually postponed until CD4 counts fell. A total of 192 cryopreserved PBMC samples were contributed to the cohort by 30 adults with confirmed HIV infection, with samples collected serially over a mean of roughly six years (range 1-12). No cross-contamination during QIAcube processing was seen in test extractions of a monoclonal T-cell line run alongside approximately 36 polyclonal samples. Eleven of the 30 participants with HIV were female. Whether ART initiation and durable HIV suppression were associated with changes in peripheral blood TRB repertoire composition and diversity was tested in a retrospective serial study. Study-wide conclusions, independent of this receptor: Compared with controls, HIV repertoires had narrower CDR3 length ranges, and the network structure pointed to an antigen-experienced repertoire that shifted only slightly toward naive after ART. The samples span the years 2004 to 2017, and the ART regimens used at that time may not be as effective as current regimens. Owing to limited PBMC availability, only the TCR beta chain was sequenced, without alpha chain pairing. Expanded TRB clones identified before ART initiation dominated the repertoire across all time points, though the dominance fluctuated and decreased in many PLHIV after ART. Unsorted PBMC were profiled instead of sorted CD4+ and CD8+ T cells because pre-ART samples had limited cell numbers. No data were available on ART adherence, viral resistance or therapy changes, limiting inferences about post-ART repertoire changes. A significant increase in TRB diversity was found to be associated with ART initiation, although TRB diversity was observed to remain significantly below that of transplant donor controls even after long-term ART.

To be included, a participant needed at least one PBMC sample from before ART initiation plus at least two post-ART samples. Treatment was received in the United States of America by all participants with HIV. Before DNA extraction, cryopreserved samples containing about 0.9-11 million PBMC were thawed and washed. At the time of the earliest PBMC sample, participants with HIV were aged between roughly 20 and 54 years. PBMC samples were contributed by each participant from 1-4 timepoints before ART initiation and 2-8 timepoints after ART initiation, with a median of 7 samples. For every participant, serial HIV viral load, CD4+ T-cell count, ART history and demographic data were obtained. Using a Qiagen kit on a QIAcube, genomic DNA was extracted from unsorted PBMC, with samples processed in batches of 12. The immunoSEQ hsTCRB v3.0 assay was used at survey level resolution for TRB variable region sequencing. TRB sequencing targeted a depth of roughly 35,000-55,000 T-cell genomes per sample. An Illumina MiSeq with a v3 150-cycle kit was used to sequence the pooled TRB libraries. The paper's processing steps were these. Repertoire analysis was run in R within a reproducible Nextflow workflow that covered QC, data transformation and analysis. LymphoSeq2, an R package for exploring AIRR-Seq data, was used to implement custom analyses. A few samples that produced fewer than 5000 total TRB sequences were removed, so fewer than 200 HIV repertoires were analyzed. Among the 170 to 200 retained HIV repertoires, some 60 were collected before ART initiation and more than 120 after ART initiation. Each repertoire was downsampled to 5000 TRB nucleotide sequences, and summary statistics were averaged across 100 downsampling iterations. TRB sequences were retained for analysis only if CDR3 regions of at least seven amino acids were present. A Shannon entropy-derived clonality score and the Gini coefficient were used to measure diversity. In the repertoire networks, any two of the top 5000 CDR3 amino acid sequences were connected whenever the two sequences differed by an edit distance of one. GLIPH2 predicted antigen specificity groups and MHC restriction for TRB CDR3 amino acid sequences. To flag known associations with CMV, EBV, HIV or tissue antigens, CDR3 amino acid sequences were compared against VDJdb and McPAS-TCR. Pre-ART, post-ART and control groups were compared with Wilcoxon signed-rank tests and Holm-Bonferroni correction. The table comes from immuneACCESS by way of TCRdb, which keeps in-frame sequences with V and J called. Part of the clones is missing from these tables; in studies checked, under half for an unresolved V gene and the rest for unknown reasons. Clone size and V and J calls were adopted from that table, with D and trimming inferred from the DNA. This sample holds 20,000 to 30,000 clones; roughly 80% were observed only once. The biggest ten clones account for approximately 5.6% of the sample.

V lost 6 bases and J lost 4 bases; the stretch between them is 15 bases long. Taken from cysteine to phenylalanine, the CDR3 has 15 residues. Only the CDR3 portion is preserved as DNA: 45 bases, with reading frame beginning at the first base. The germline V gene (reference sequence) supplies CDR1 MNHNY and CDR2 SVGAGI. Turning to this clone: Its antigen remains undetermined. No quality values exist for individual bases; no much larger clone is one base distant.

Material: unsorted PBMCs, obtained 0.7 years before starting antiretroviral therapy. This receptor was identified in a man aged 25 to 45 with HIV. This receptor chain uses TRBV6-6 and TRBJ2-2; TRBD2 is possibly the D segment (5 matching bases). This receptor has the CDR3 CASSQPGFFTGELFF. The bases read TGTGCCAGCAGCCAGCCGGGATTTTTCACCGGGGAGCTGTTTTTT.